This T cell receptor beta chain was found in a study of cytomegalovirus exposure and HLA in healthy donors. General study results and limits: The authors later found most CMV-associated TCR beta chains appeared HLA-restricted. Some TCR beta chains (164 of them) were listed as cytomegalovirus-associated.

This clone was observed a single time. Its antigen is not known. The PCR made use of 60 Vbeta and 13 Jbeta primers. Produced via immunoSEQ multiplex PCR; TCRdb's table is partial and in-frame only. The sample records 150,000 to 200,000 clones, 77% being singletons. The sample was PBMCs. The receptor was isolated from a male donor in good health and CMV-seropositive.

CDR3 in DNA: TGCGCCAGCAGTTTGGCCGAGGGAGCGCAGTATTTT. This sequence encodes CASSLAEGAQYF. This chain uses TRBV10-2 with TRBJ2-3; D perhaps matches TRBD2 (5 bases). Trimming left V 5 bases short and J 10 bases short, with 13 bases between. Per the germline V gene, CDR1 is WSHSY and CDR2 is SAAADI. The CDR3 covers 12 residues.